The T cell receptor beta chain under discussion was sequenced for a study of beta chain features in type 1 diabetes. Study-wide points: Fewer junction insertions and more nucleotide deletions appeared in type 1 diabetes patients. All four CD4+ subsets of Type 1 diabetes patients contained TCRB CDR3s that were moderately but significantly shorter.

By way of CD45RO/CCR7/CD25/CD127/CD95/CD27, the CD4+ regulatory, stem cell-like memory, central memory and naive cells were sorted. To note about this clone: The antigen is not known.

Reverse transcribing all isolated RNA meant expressed TCRB transcripts were sequenced. Here immunoSEQ multiplex PCR was the method, and the copy in TCRdb shows in-frame clones only, minus some. The sample includes hundreds of thousands of clones, around 13% of them seen just once. The V gene end was trimmed by 5 bases and the J gene end by 8 bases; junction bases not matched to a gene: 12. Germline V gene data show CDR1 as SGHVS and CDR2 as FQNEAQ. The CDR3 extends over 15 amino acids. Sequencing was done on a sample of central memory CD4+ T cells from blood. The genes are TRBV7-8 and TRBJ2-1; TRBD1 agrees at 7 bases. The clonotype comes from a man aged 25-45 years in good health. The chain's CDR3 is CASSPRGRAIDEQFF. CDR3 nucleotides: TGTGCCAGCAGCCCAAGGGGGCGCGCCATTGATGAGCAGTTCTTC.